This T cell receptor beta chain was captured in a study of PD-1 blockade in mismatch repair-deficient tumors. Concerning this clone itself: Its target is not known.

Broader study findings: After pembrolizumab, tumor-resident clones rose rapidly, then generally contracted before radiologic responses.

TCR sequencing covered three patients who responded to pembrolizumab. Germline CDR1 reads SGHRS; CDR2 reads YFSETQ. Trimming removed 4 bases at V and 1 base at J, with 12 bases between. The CDR3 contains 15 residues. Data came from immunoSEQ multiplex PCR; TCRdb stores just in-frame clones and leaves some out. Counted here are 15,000 to 25,000 clones, roughly 87% occurring once; the ten biggest clones make up roughly 1.4%. The sample here was PBMCs, taken 52 weeks after starting pembrolizumab. The clonotype was recovered from an adult with mismatch repair-deficient cancer. The chain employs TRBV5-1 and TRBJ2-1; the D gene is possibly TRBD1 (6 bases). As DNA, the CDR3 is TGCGCCAGCAGCGACGACAGGTTTTCCTACAATGAGCAGTTCTTC. It specifies CASSDDRFSYNEQFF.